This T cell receptor (beta chain) was captured in a study of cytomegalovirus exposure and HLA in healthy donors. Use of 60 Vbeta and 13 Jbeta primers characterized the PCR. Profiled with immunoSEQ multiplex PCR; TCRdb holds only in-frame clones, not every one. The sample records about 190,000 clones, approximately 84% being singletons. The germline V and J ends were trimmed by 4 bases and 14 bases, with 15 bases remaining between them. The CDR3 covers 11 residues. Germline CDR1 reads SGHDT; CDR2 reads YYEEEE. The sequencing input was PBMCs. The rearrangement links TRBV5-6 to TRBJ1-2; TRBD1 might be the D (6 bases). The source of this sequence is a man aged 50 to 59 in good health and CMV-seronegative. CDR3 protein: CASSRSTGATF. In DNA, the CDR3 is TGTGCCAGCAGCCGTTCGACAGGCGCTACCTTC.